A single sample is the source of the 18 T cell receptor beta chains below, sequenced in a study of Graves' ophthalmopathy and Graves' hyperthyroidism. RNA transcripts were the template, and TCR beta CDR3 regions were amplified from them. After a first-round RT-PCR with HTBI primers, a second-round multiplex PCR was run. In TCRdb, the multiplex PCR reads were re-called with MiXCR into one record per CDR3 protein. The sample has over a million distinct CDR3 sequences, 35% to 40% seen once. Sequenced: peripheral blood or thyroid tissue (not recorded which). These receptors originate from an adult man with Graves' hyperthyroidism.

This chain joins TRBV19 and TRBJ2-5; no definite D call. The CDR3 contains 13 residues. The V gene's germline CDR1 is LNHDA and CDR2 SQIVND (reference sequence). V gave up 4 bases and J gave up 3 bases, with 9 bases separating them. The CDR3 DNA reads TGTGCCAGTAGTACAGTTTACGAAGAGACCCAGTACTTC. As protein: CASSTVYEETQYF.

Details on this clonotype: Germline and junction disagree at one end, which may indicate a read error. The V gene is TRBV9, the J gene TRBJ2-5; no firm D call. CDR1 and CDR2 from the germline V gene are SGDLS and YYNGEE. The CDR3 is made up of 13 amino acids. The CDR3 spells CASGVGFQETQYF. Here the CDR3 DNA reads TGTGCCAGCGGCGTAGGCTTCCAGGAGACCCAGTACTTC.

This clonotype was recorded many times. The rearrangement joins TRBV11-2 to TRBJ1-1; D unclear. CDR3 length: 12 residues. V was shortened by 1 base and J by 6 bases, with 6 bases between the two germline ends. Germline V lookup: CDR1 SGHAT, CDR2 FQNNGV. This CDR3 reads CASSLVWPEAFF. The CDR3 DNA follows: TGTGCCAGCAGCTTAGTGTGGCCTGAAGCTTTCTTT. Supplemented by reference TRBV11-2 and TRBJ1-1, the full variable domain reads EAGVAQSPRYKIIEKRQSVAFWCNPISGHATLYWYQQILGQGPKLLIQFQNNGVVDDSQLPKDRFSAERLKGVDSTLKIQPAKLEDSAVYLCASSLVWPEAFFGQGTRLTVV.

This clonotype appeared a few times. The rearrangement links TRBV12-3 or TRBV12-4 to TRBJ2-5; D is unresolved. Trimming stripped 5 bases from V and 9 bases from J, with 19 bases between. The CDR3 has 14 amino acids. CDR3 in DNA: TGTGCCAGCAGTCGAGAAGGCCCCCAGTGGGCCCAGTACTTC. It translates to CASSREGPQWAQYF.

Comments on this clonotype: Sequence at one end of the junction differs from germline and may be a read error. V is TRBV10-2 and J is TRBJ1-6; D is undetermined. CDR1 WSHSY and CDR2 SAAADI come from the germline V gene. This CDR3 is built from 15 residues. Written as DNA, the CDR3 is TGTGCCAGCAGTTACGAGGGCTCCTATAATTCACCCCTCCACTTT. Residues: CASSYEGSYNSPLHF.

V usage is TRBV25-1 and J usage is TRBJ1-6, with 9 bases identical to TRBD1. The V segment lost 4 bases and the J segment 10 bases; nucleotides outside the gene matches: 11. Germline V CDR1 and CDR2: MGHDK, SYGVNS. This CDR3 has 16 amino acids. CDR3 sequence (DNA): TGTGCCAGCAGTGGCCTAACCAGACAGGGGGGATCACCCCTCCACTTT. Its protein product is CASSGLTRQGGSPLHF. The full variable domain, with the rest looked up from reference TRBV25-1 and TRBJ1-6, is EADIYQTPRYLVIGTGKKITLECSQTMGHDKMYWYQQDPGMELHLIHYSYGVNSTEKGDLSSESTVSRIRTEHFPLTLESARPSHTSQYLCASSGLTRQGGSPLHFGNGTRLTVT.

This clonotype has only a few counts. Since a much larger clone is just one base distant, this may be a read error. The V and J genes are TRBV7-8 and TRBJ1-5; D uncertain. The germline gives CDR1 SGHVS, CDR2 FQNEAQ. Deletions cut 1 base from V and 3 bases from J, with 13 bases between. The CDR3 runs 16 residues. The CDR3 sequence is CASSLGRSRPNQPQHF. CDR3 coding DNA: TGTGCCAGCAGCTTAGGAAGATCCCGCCCCAATCAGCCCCAGCATTTT.

This clonotype was counted at least ten times. This sequence joins TRBV25-1 and TRBJ2-2; maybe TRBD1 (6 bases). With 2 bases removed from V and 1 base from J, the gap between germline ends came to 14 bases. The CDR3 totals 17 residues. CDR1 and CDR2 from the germline V gene are MGHDK and SYGVNS. CDR3 in DNA: TGTGCCAGCAGTGAAGACAGGATACACGTGAACACCGGGGAGCTGTTTTTT. Amino acids: CASSEDRIHVNTGELFF.

As regards this clonotype: A single base separates this from a much larger clone, so it may be a read error. The rearrangement links TRBV7-2 to TRBJ2-5, with 13 bases aligning to TRBD2. Germline values: CDR1 SGHTA, CDR2 FQGNSA. This CDR3 spans 16 amino acids. The chain's CDR3 is CAGSPWTSGGQETQYF. DNA for the CDR3: TGTGCCGGCAGCCCTTGGACTAGCGGGGGCCAAGAGACCCAGTACTTC.

The chain carries TRBV7-2 and TRBJ2-7; TRBD2 matches at 14 bases. V shed 5 bases and J 9 bases; nucleotides not matched to a gene: 12. The CDR3 sequence is 16 residues long. Germline CDR1 reads SGHTA; CDR2 reads FQGNSA. The CDR3 sequence is CASSKGPGLAGATQYF. Written as DNA, the CDR3 is TGTGCCAGCAGCAAGGGTCCGGGACTAGCGGGGGCGACGCAGTACTTC.

As to this clonotype: A read error is possible here, since a much larger clone lies one base away. This chain joins TRBV9 and TRBJ1-2; D unclear. Trimming took 3 bases from V and 4 from J, leaving 13 bases between them. CDR3 length: 14 amino acids. Germline-derived CDR1 and CDR2 are SGDLS and YYNGEE. CDR3 bases: TGTGCCAGCAGCGGGCTAGATGGGAGCTATGGCTACACCTTC. Its protein product is CASSGLDGSYGYTF.

The chain links TRBV6-6 to TRBJ2-7, with D maybe TRBD1 (6 bases). V was cut by 5 bases and J by 2 bases, with 13 bases left in between. CDR1 is MNHNY, CDR2 SVGAGI, per germline (reference sequence). The CDR3 totals 14 residues. In DNA, the CDR3 is TGTGCCAGCAGTGACAGGTCGAATACCTACGAGCAGTACTTC. It specifies CASSDRSNTYEQYF.

The table lists this clonotype with a count of one. V and J are TRBV29-1 and TRBJ2-2, with TRBD2 as a possible D gene (6 bases). V gave up 8 bases and J gave up 6 bases, with 16 bases separating them. Germline-derived CDR1 and CDR2 are SQVTM and ANQGSEA. The CDR3 is 13 residues long. CDR3 region: CSSREILPGELFF. As DNA, the CDR3 is TGCAGCTCACGGGAGATCCTCCCCGGGGAGCTGTTTTTT.

This clonotype was seen repeatedly, ten times or more. The chain has TRBV29-1 and TRBJ2-7; D remains ambiguous. Germline loops: CDR1 SQVTM, CDR2 ANQGSEA. With 0 bases removed from V and 2 bases from J, the gap between germline ends came to 14 bases. This CDR3 region has 15 residues. In DNA form, the CDR3 reads TGCAGCGTTGAAGATGCGGCAGAAGCAGCCTACGAGCAGTACTTC. This sequence encodes CSVEDAAEAAYEQYF.

The chain is built from TRBV7-2 and TRBJ1-2; D gene unclear. The V gene lost 0 bases and the J gene lost 5 bases, with 13 bases spanning the gap. The CDR3 covers 15 residues. Germline CDR1 is SGHTA and CDR2 is FQGNSA. CDR3 in DNA: TGTGCCAGCAGCTTAGCCTCCGGGAACCGTTATGGCTACACCTTC. This encodes CASSLASGNRYGYTF. The whole variable domain, filled in from reference TRBV7-2 and TRBJ1-2, reads GAGVSQSPSNKVTEKGKDVELRCDPISGHTALYWYRQSLGQGLEFLIYFQGNSAPDKSGLPSDRFSAERTGGSVSTLTIQRTQQEDSAVYLCASSLASGNRYGYTFGSGTRLTVV.

The rearrangement uses TRBV30 and TRBJ1-3; the D is unclear. Germline V lookup: CDR1 GTSNPN, CDR2 SVGIG (reference sequence). Trimming pared 3 bases from V and 0 bases from J, leaving 9 bases between. The length of the CDR3 is 14 residues. As DNA, the CDR3 is TGTGCCTGGAGGCAAGTAAACTCTGGAAACACCATATATTTT. Amino acids: CAWRQVNSGNTIYF.

In this sample, this clonotype turned up many times. The chain uses TRBV20-1 and TRBJ1-1; 8 bases are shared with TRBD1. This CDR3 contains 13 residues. V lost 5 bases to trimming and J lost 10 bases; unmatched junction nucleotides: 12. From germline, CDR1 is DFQATT and CDR2 SNEGSKA (reference sequence). CDR3 in DNA: TGCAGTGCTCCGGGACAGGCCCTAAGGGGAGCTTTCTTT. It encodes CSAPGQALRGAFF.

The V gene is TRBV12-3 or TRBV12-4, the J gene TRBJ1-6, with D tentatively TRBD1 (6 bases). The CDR3 spans 14 residues. V lost 5 bases and J lost 10, with 15 bases in between. CDR3 DNA: TGTGCCAGCAGTCCCCCAGGGGAAGGATCACCCCTCCACTTT. It translates to CASSPPGEGSPLHF.